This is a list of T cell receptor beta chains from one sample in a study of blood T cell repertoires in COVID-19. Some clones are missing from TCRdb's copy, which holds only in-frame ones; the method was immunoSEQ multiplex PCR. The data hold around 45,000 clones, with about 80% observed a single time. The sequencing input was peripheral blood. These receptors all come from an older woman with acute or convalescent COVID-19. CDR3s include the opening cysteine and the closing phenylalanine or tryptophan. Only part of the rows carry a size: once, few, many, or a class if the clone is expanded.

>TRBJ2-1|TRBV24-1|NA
CATSDFPGLAGGPSYNEQFF
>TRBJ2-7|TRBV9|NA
CASSAWDTLNEQYF
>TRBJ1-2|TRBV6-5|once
CASSDTYGYTF
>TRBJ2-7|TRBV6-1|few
CASSERGSGYEQYF
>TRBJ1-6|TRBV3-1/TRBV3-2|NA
CASSQAQGRSPLHF
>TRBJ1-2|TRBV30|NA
CACENRDSNYGYTF
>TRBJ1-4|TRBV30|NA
CAWSFPLGGEEKLFF
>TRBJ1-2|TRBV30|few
CAWRAVFTNYGYTF
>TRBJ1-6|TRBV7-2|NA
CASTFSSQTGGPSPLHF
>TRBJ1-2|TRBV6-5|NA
CASTPGGEGYTF
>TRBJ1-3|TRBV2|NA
CASSDRGDGNTIYF
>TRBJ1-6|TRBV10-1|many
CASKARENSPLHF
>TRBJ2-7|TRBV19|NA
CASSIGTVNYEQYF
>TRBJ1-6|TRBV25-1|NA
CASSVLRDTSPLHF
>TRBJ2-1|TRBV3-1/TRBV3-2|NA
CASSRSSGGTLF
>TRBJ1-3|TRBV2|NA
CASRRDGSSGNTIYF
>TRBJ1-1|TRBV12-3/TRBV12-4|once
CASSFSMNTEAFF
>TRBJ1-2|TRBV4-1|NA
CASSQDGGYYGYTF
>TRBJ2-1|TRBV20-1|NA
CSASGGGKNEQFF
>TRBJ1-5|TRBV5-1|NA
CASSPGIANQPQHF
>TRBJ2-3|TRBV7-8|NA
CASSSSALAGGFADTQYF
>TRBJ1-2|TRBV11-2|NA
CASSLDRGFYGYTF
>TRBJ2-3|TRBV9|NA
CASSPQGDTQYF
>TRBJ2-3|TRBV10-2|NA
CASSESSGGTKMAVDTQYF
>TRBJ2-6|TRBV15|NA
CATSRGPYGAGANVLTF
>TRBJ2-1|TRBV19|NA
CASSIALGAHEQFF
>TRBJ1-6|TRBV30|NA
CALDGAGAPIARNSPLHF